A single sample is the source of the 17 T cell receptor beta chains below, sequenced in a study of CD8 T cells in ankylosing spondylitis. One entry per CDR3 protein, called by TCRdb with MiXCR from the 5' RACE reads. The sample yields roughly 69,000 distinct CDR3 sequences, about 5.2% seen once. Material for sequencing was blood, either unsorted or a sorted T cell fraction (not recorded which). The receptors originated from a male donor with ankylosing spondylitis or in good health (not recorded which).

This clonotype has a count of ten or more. This CDR3 is CASSSDTAYEQYF. The CDR3, as DNA: TGCGCCAGCAGTTCGGACACCGCCTACGAGCAGTACTTC. The V call is TRBV5-1, the J call TRBJ2-7, with D possibly matching TRBD1 (5 bases). V gave up 5 bases and J gave up 2 bases, with 11 bases separating them. This CDR3 is 13 amino acids long. CDR1 SGHRS and CDR2 YFSETQ come from the germline V gene.

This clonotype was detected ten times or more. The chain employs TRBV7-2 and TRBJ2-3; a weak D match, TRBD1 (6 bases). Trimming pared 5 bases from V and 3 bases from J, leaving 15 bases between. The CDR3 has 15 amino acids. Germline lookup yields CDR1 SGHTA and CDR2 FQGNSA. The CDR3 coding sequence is TGTGCCAGCAGCCGTACAGGGATCGCGACAGATACGCAGTATTTT. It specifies CASSRTGIATDTQYF.

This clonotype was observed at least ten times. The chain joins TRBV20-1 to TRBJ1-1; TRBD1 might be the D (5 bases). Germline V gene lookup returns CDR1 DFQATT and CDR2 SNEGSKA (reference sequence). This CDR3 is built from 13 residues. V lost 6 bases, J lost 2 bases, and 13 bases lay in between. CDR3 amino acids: CSAAGTANTEAFF. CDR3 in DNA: TGCAGTGCGGCAGGGACGGCCAACACTGAAGCTTTCTTT.

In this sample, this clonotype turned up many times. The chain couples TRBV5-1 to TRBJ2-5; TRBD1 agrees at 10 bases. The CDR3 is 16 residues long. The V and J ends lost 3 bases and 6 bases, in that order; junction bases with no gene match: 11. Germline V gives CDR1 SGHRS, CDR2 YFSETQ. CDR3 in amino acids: CASSSLGRDRGQTQYF. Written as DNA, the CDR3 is TGCGCCAGCAGCTCCTTGGGCCGGGACAGGGGACAGACCCAGTACTTC.

The CDR3 bases are TGTGCCAGCTCACCGGGACTACGGCGGGAAAAACTGTTTTTT. It translates to CASSPGLRREKLFF. The chain recombines TRBV18 with TRBJ1-4; tentative D call: TRBD1 (5 bases). V was shortened by 3 bases and J by 8 bases, with 13 bases between the two germline ends. From germline, CDR1 is KGHSH and CDR2 LQKENI. The CDR3 spans 14 residues.

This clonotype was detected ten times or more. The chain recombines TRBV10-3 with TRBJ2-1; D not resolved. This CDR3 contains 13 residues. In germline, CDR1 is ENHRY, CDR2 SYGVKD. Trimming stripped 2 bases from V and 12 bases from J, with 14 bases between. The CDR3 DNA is TGTGCCATCAGTGAGGGCGAAGGGTATCGGCAGTTCTTC. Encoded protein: CAISEGEGYRQFF.

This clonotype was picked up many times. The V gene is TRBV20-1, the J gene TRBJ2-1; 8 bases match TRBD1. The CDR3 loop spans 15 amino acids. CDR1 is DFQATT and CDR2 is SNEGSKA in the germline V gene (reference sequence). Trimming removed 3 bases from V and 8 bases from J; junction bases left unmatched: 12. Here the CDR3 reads CSASSPGVTGDEQFF. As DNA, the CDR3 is TGCAGTGCTAGTTCCCCGGGGGTGACAGGGGATGAGCAGTTCTTC.

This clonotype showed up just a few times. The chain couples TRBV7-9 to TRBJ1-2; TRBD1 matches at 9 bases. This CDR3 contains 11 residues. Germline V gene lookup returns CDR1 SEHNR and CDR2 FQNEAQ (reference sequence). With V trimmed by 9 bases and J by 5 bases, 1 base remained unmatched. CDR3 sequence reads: CASGQGYGYTF. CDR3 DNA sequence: TGTGCCAGTGGACAGGGGTATGGCTACACCTTC.

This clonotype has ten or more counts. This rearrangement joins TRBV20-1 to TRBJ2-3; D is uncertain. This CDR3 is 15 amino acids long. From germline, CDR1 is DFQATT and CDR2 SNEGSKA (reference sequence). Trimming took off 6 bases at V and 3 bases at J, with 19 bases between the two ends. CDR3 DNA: TGCAGTGCAGGCTTAGGGCCCTCTGGGACAGATACGCAGTATTTT. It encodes CSAGLGPSGTDTQYF.

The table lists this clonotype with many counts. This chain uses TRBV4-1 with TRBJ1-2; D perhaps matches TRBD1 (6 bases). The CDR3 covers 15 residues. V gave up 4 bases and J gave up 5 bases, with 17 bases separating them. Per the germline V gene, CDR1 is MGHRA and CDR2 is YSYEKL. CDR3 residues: CASSPPPGHVYGYTF. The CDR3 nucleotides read TGCGCCAGCAGCCCGCCACCGGGACACGTATATGGCTACACCTTC.

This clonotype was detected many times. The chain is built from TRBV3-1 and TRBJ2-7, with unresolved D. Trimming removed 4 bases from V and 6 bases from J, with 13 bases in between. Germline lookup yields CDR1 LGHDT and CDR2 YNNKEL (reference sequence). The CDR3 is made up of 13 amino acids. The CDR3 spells CASSPPQKGEQYF. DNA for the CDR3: TGTGCCAGCAGCCCCCCCCAGAAAGGCGAGCAGTACTTC.

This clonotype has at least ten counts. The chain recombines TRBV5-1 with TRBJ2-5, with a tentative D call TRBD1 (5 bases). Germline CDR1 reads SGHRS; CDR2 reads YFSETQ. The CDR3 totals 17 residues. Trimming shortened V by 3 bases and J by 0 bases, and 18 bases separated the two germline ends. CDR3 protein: CASSSYAGPEYQETQYF. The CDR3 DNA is TGCGCCAGCAGCTCGTACGCAGGGCCGGAGTACCAAGAGACCCAGTACTTC.

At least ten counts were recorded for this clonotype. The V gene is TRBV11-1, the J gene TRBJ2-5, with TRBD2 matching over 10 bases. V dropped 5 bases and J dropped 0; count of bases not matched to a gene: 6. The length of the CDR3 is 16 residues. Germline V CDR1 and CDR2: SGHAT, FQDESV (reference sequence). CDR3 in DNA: TGTGCCAGCAGCCCGTCACTAGCGGGGTACCAAGAGACCCAGTACTTC. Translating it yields CASSPSLAGYQETQYF.

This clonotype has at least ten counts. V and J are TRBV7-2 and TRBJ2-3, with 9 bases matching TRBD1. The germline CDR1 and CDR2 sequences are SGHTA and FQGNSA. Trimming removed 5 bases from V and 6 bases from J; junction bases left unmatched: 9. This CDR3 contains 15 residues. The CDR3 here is CASSRRLGQGDTQYF. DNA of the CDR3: TGTGCCAGCAGCCGGAGGTTGGGACAGGGCGATACGCAGTATTTT.

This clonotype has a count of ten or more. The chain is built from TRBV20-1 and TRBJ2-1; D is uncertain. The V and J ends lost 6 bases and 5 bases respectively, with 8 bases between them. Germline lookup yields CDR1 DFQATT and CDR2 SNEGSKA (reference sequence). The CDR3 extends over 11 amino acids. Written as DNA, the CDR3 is TGCAGTGCCCTCCGGGACAATGAGCAGTTCTTC. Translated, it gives CSALRDNEQFF.

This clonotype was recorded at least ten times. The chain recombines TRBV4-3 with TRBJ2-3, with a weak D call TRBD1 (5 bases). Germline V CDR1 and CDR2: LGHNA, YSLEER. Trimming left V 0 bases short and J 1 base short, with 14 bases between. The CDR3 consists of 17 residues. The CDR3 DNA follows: TGCGCCAGCAGCCAAGATATGGGGCTGGATGGCACAGATACGCAGTATTTT. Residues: CASSQDMGLDGTDTQYF.

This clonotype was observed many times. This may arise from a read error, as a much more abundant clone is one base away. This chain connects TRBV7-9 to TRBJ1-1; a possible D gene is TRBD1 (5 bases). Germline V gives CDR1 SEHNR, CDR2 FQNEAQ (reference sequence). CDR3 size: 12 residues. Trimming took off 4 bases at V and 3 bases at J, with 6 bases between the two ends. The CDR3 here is CASSWDDTEAFF. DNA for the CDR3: TGTGCCAGCAGCTGGGACGACACTGAAGCTTTCTTT.